Listed below are T cell receptor beta chains from one sample, sequenced in a study of regulatory T cells in long-lasting Graves disease. TCRdb ran MiXCR on the multiplex PCR reads and lists one entry per CDR3 protein. This sample yields some 560,000 distinct CDR3 sequences, of which about 16% are seen a single time; more than 20% belongs to the top ten. These data were also filed under a second study, of T cells in Graves' hyperthyroidism and ophthalmopathy.

Sequenced here: peripheral blood mononuclear cells (PBMCs), sampled at new diagnosis, from a patient treated with antithyroid drugs. Receptor source: a woman aged 35 to 60 with Graves disease. Each CDR3 is given with its conserved first and last residue. A D gene is named only where the DNA matches it firmly. The size of a clone is reported for some rows only, either as once, few or many, or as a class for expanded clones.

- | - | TRBJ2-5 | TRBV5-1 | TGCGCCAGCAGCTTTGACCCCAGGGCAGAGACCCAGTACTTC | CASSFDPRAETQYF
many | - | TRBJ2-1 | TRBV11-2 | TGTGCCAGCAGCTTACCCGGGACCCGCTACAATGAGCAGTTCTTC | CASSLPGTRYNEQFF
many | - | TRBJ2-3 | TRBV28 | TGTGCCAGCAGTTCCTACAGTCTGAGGACAGATACACAGTATTTT | CASSSYSLRTDTQYF
many | TRBD2 | TRBJ2-3 | TRBV5-4 | TGTGCCAGCAGCTTGCTGGGTAGCGGGAATTCAGATACGCAGTATTTT | CASSLLGSGNSDTQYF
few | TRBD1 | TRBJ2-7 | TRBV12-3/TRBV12-4 | TGTGCCAGCAGTTTGGGCCAGGGGGCCCCCTACGAGCAGTACTTC | CASSLGQGAPYEQYF
- | TRBD1 | TRBJ1-2 | TRBV20-1 | TGCAGCGATCATACCAAAGACAGGGTCTTTGGCTACACCTTC | CSDHTKDRVFGYTF
many | - | TRBJ1-1 | TRBV20-1 | TGCAGTGCTAGACTTCACGGACAGAACACTGAAGCTTTCTTT | CSARLHGQNTEAFF
- | - | TRBJ1-2 | TRBV10-3 | TGTGCCATCAGTGAAGACAGCTATGGCTACACCTTC | CAISEDSYGYTF
many | - | TRBJ2-3 | TRBV2 | TGTGCCAGCGGGGGGGACAGGAGCACAGATACGCAGTATTTT | CASGGDRSTDTQYF
many | - | TRBJ1-3 | TRBV3-1 | TGTGCCAGCAGCCAGGGTCTCTCTGGAAACACCATATATTTT | CASSQGLSGNTIYF
few | - | TRBJ2-2 | TRBV5-4 | TGTGCCAGCAGCTTGGACTTGAGCTACACCGGGGAGCTGCTTTTT | CASSLDLSYTGELLF
many | - | TRBJ1-1 | TRBV7-2 | TGTGCCAGCAGCTTAATGTTTGACTCTGAAGCTTTCTTT | CASSLMFDSEAFF
few | TRBD1 | TRBJ1-3 | TRBV7-9 | TGTGCCAGCAGTTTCCTCCGGGACAGTGGAAACACCATATATTTT | CASSFLRDSGNTIYF
- | - | TRBJ2-3 | TRBV29-1 | TGCAGCGTTGGGAGGATGGGGACTAGCACAGATACGCAGTATTTT | CSVGRMGTSTDTQYF
many | - | TRBJ1-2 | TRBV7-2 | TGTGCCAGCAGCGCGACCCGGATCGGGACCTTTACTAACTATGGCTACACCTTC | CASSATRIGTFTNYGYTF
many | - | TRBJ1-5 | TRBV12-3/TRBV12-4 | TGTGCCAGCAGAACAGGGCTCAGCAATCAGCCCCAGCATTTT | CASRTGLSNQPQHF
few | TRBD1 | TRBJ2-2 | TRBV4-1 | TGCGCCAGCAGCTTCTCGACCGGGACAGGGGGAACCGGGGAGCTGTTTTTT | CASSFSTGTGGTGELFF
- | - | TRBJ2-1 | TRBV6-2/TRBV6-3 | TGTGCCAGCAGGTTATTGTCCCTGTTTAATGAGCAGTTCTTC | CASRLLSLFNEQFF
many | - | TRBJ1-1 | TRBV15 | TGTGCCACCAGCAGAGTCAGCATGAACACTGAAGCTTTCTTT | CATSRVSMNTEAFF
- | - | TRBJ2-2 | TRBV3-1 | TGTGCCAGCACCCGACTCCCCGGGGAGCTGTTTTTT | CASTRLPGELFF
many | - | TRBJ2-3 | TRBV24-1 | TGTGCCACCAGTGATTTGTCCGGGGTCGCAGATACGCAGTATTTT | CATSDLSGVADTQYF
- | - | TRBJ1-5 | TRBV13 | TGTGCCAGCAGCTTACGAACGGGTCAGCCCCAGCATTTT | CASSLRTGQPQHF
- | - | TRBJ1-1 | TRBV19 | TGTGCCAGTAGTATAGGGCACAGATATGAAGCTTTCTTT | CASSIGHRYEAFF
few | TRBD1 | TRBJ2-4 | TRBV14 | TGTGCCAGCAGCAAGGGACAGAGGGACATTCAGTACTTC | CASSKGQRDIQYF
few | - | TRBJ1-3 | TRBV28 | TGTGCCAGCAGCCCGCTGATGGGGACAAGTCATCCTGGAAACACCATATATTTT | CASSPLMGTSHPGNTIYF
- | TRBD1 | TRBJ2-2 | TRBV19 | TGTGCCAGTACCCTTGGAGACAGGGTTACCGGGGAGCTGTTTTTT | CASTLGDRVTGELFF
- | - | TRBJ1-6 | TRBV28 | TGTGCCAGCAGTGGGACGGTTCATTCACCCCTCCACTTT | CASSGTVHSPLHF
- | TRBD1 | TRBJ2-4 | TRBV14 | TGTGCCACCAAATCGGACAGGGACATTCAGTACTTC | CATKSDRDIQYF
many | - | TRBJ2-2 | TRBV20-1 | TGCAGTGCTAGAGATCTAGGGGGGAACACCGGGGAGCTGTTTTTT | CSARDLGGNTGELFF
- | - | TRBJ1-5 | TRBV6-1 | TGTGCCAGCAGTCCCTTGGGTGGGCCCAGGGAATCCAATCAGCCCCAGCATTTT | CASSPLGGPRESNQPQHF
many | - | TRBJ1-2 | TRBV11-2 | TGTGCCAGCAGCTTAGTTCCGGGGGCGGACTATGGCTACACCTTC | CASSLVPGADYGYTF
many | TRBD2 | TRBJ2-1 | TRBV3-1 | TGTGCCAGCAGCCCCCCACCGGGGCGGGGGATGTACAATGAGCAGTTCTTC | CASSPPPGRGMYNEQFF
many | - | TRBJ1-1 | TRBV5-1 | TGCGCCAGCAGCCGAGGGGGTCTCGGTGGGGACACTGAAGCTTTCTTT | CASSRGGLGGDTEAFF
many | TRBD1 | TRBJ1-2 | TRBV7-8 | TGTGCCAGCAGCTTGGGGACAGGGTATTATGGCTACACCTTC | CASSLGTGYYGYTF
many | TRBD1 | TRBJ2-7 | TRBV3-1 | TGTGCCAGCAGACAGGGGATCTCCTACGAGCAGTACTTC | CASRQGISYEQYF
many | - | TRBJ1-6 | TRBV12-3/TRBV12-4 | TGTGCCAGCAAGAATTTGGACGGTAATTCACCCCTCCACTTT | CASKNLDGNSPLHF
- | - | TRBJ1-2 | TRBV20-1 | TGCAGTGCTAGAAACTTTGGGGATAACTATGGCTACACCTTC | CSARNFGDNYGYTF
many | - | TRBJ1-3 | TRBV11-3 | TGTGCCAGCAGCCTGACAGGCGGAGGCTCTGGAAACACCATATATTTT | CASSLTGGGSGNTIYF
many | TRBD2 | TRBJ2-7 | TRBV28 | TGTGCCAGCAGTTTTCAGACCCCGGGAGGGGCTTTCGGCGAGCAGTACTTC | CASSFQTPGGAFGEQYF
many | TRBD1 | TRBJ2-1 | TRBV5-1 | TGCGCCAGCAGCTTGTGGACAGGGGAAAATGAGCAGTTCTTC | CASSLWTGENEQFF
many | - | TRBJ1-1 | TRBV3-1 | TGTGCCAGCAGCCGAGGGGCGAACACTGAAGCTTTCTTT | CASSRGANTEAFF
many | TRBD2 | TRBJ2-5 | TRBV6-1 | TGTGCCAGCACCACACCCCGGGGGGGGTCAGAGACCCAGTACTTC | CASTTPRGGSETQYF
many | TRBD1 | TRBJ1-2 | TRBV6-1 | TGTGCCAGCACCAAAAGGGGACAGGGCGGCTATGGCTACACCTTC | CASTKRGQGGYGYTF
many | TRBD1 | TRBJ2-5 | TRBV11-2 | TGTGCCAGCAGTTTCGGGACAGGGGAAGAGACCCAGTACTTC | CASSFGTGEETQYF
- | - | TRBJ2-5 | TRBV30 | TGTGCCTGGAGTGCCGGTGGATTCCGAATGGGGGAGACCCAGTACTTC | CAWSAGGFRMGETQYF
few | - | TRBJ2-2 | TRBV27 | TGTGCCAGCAGTACTCACTCGGCCGGGGAGCTGTTTTTT | CASSTHSAGELFF
- | - | TRBJ1-2 | TRBV6-1 | TGTGCCAGCAGAATGGACTCTAACTATGGCTACACCTTC | CASRMDSNYGYTF
many | - | TRBJ1-1 | TRBV28 | TGTGCCAGCAGTACCGGGGGGTCGGGCACTGAAGCTTTCTTT | CASSTGGSGTEAFF
- | TRBD2 | TRBJ2-7 | TRBV7-3 | TGTGCCAGCAGCATAGGCCAAGGACTAGCGGGAAGGGGGGCCTACGAGCAGTACTTC | CASSIGQGLAGRGAYEQYF
many | - | TRBJ2-1 | TRBV6-2/TRBV6-3 | TGTGCCAGCAGTGGTTCCAATGAGCAGTTCTTC | CASSGSNEQFF
- | TRBD1 | TRBJ1-2 | TRBV6-1 | TGTGCCAGCAGCCTTGACAGGGGGCACGGTGGCTACACCTTC | CASSLDRGHGGYTF
- | TRBD1 | TRBJ1-2 | TRBV11-2 | TGTGCCAGCAGCTTAGAGCTACAGGGGGGTAGTGGCTACACCTTC | CASSLELQGGSGYTF
many | - | TRBJ1-1 | TRBV2 | TGTGCCAGCAGGCCCGACAGGAACACTGAAGCTTTCTTT | CASRPDRNTEAFF
few | - | TRBJ1-2 | TRBV12-3/TRBV12-4 | TGTGCCAGCAGTTTAGCGGGGGGCGGCTGGTCTCTTGGTTGGCACACCTTC | CASSLAGGGWSLGWHTF
- | - | TRBJ1-4 | TRBV19 | TGTGCCAGTAGTATAGGGTTGGCCGCAACTAATGAAAAACTGTTTTTT | CASSIGLAATNEKLFF